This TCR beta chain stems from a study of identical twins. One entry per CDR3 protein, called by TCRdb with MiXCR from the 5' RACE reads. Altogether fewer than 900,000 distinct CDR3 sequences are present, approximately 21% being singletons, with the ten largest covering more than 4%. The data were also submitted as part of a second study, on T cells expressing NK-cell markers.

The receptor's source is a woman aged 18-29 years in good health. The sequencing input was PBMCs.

The CDR3 here is CASSSLGVSYNEQFF. The CDR3, as DNA: TGTGCCAGTTCCTCCCTAGGAGTCTCCTACAATGAGCAGTTCTTC. This chain uses TRBV7-3 with TRBJ2-1, with D hard to call. Germline CDR1 and CDR2: SGHTA and FQGTGA. Trimming pared 9 bases from V and 0 bases from J, leaving 15 bases between. The CDR3 sequence is 15 residues long.